Sequencing of this TCR beta chain was carried out in a study of CD8+CD57+ T cells in acquired aplastic anemia. Study details: Recorded DNA amounts for sorted CD4+ and CD8+ cells had an average of approximately 2.9 ug.

An expansion of CD8+CD57+ cells by flow cytometry had been shown in patients chosen for sequencing. For CDR3 and TCR beta VDJ profiling, genomic DNA was the template used. TCRdb re-analysed the reads in MiXCR, keeping a single row per CDR3 protein. This sample has some 180,000 distinct CDR3 sequences; roughly 65% occur once, and the top ten carry approximately 46%. As regards this clonotype: As yet, its antigen is unknown.

V shed 5 bases and J 1 base; nucleotides not matched to a gene: 12. The CDR3 extends over 16 amino acids. Looked up from germline, CDR1 is DFQATT and CDR2 is SNEGSKA (reference sequence). The study's findings and limits: Between the patient and control groups, CD8+ Simpson's diversity did not differ significantly.

Specimen: sorted CD4+, CD8+, or CD8+CD57+ T cells (not recorded which) from PBMCs. The sequence was obtained from a human donor with aplastic anemia. The genes are TRBV20-1 and TRBJ2-3; TRBD1 matches at 7 bases. CDR3 sequence: CSASGSGQSGTDTQYF. CDR3 coding DNA: TGCAGTGCTTCGGGTTCGGGACAGTCAGGCACAGATACGCAGTATTTT.